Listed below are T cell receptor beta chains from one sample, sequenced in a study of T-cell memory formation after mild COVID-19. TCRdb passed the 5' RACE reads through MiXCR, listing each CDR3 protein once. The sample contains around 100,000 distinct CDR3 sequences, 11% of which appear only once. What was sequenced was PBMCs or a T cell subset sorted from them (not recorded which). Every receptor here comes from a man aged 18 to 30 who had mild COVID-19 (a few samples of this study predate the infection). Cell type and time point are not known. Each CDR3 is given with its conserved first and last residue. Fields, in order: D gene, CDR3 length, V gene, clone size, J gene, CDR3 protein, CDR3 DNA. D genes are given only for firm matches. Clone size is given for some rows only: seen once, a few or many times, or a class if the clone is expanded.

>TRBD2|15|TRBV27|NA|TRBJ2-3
CASSFGLAARDTQYF
TGTGCCAGCAGTTTTGGTCTAGCGGCGCGCGATACGCAGTATTTT
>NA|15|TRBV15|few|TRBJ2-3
CATSRVSQLQSTQYF
TGTGCCACCAGCAGAGTCTCGCAGCTCCAGTCTACGCAGTATTTT
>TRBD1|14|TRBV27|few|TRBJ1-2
CASSLVTGKDGYTF
TGTGCCAGCAGTTTAGTGACAGGGAAGGATGGCTACACCTTC
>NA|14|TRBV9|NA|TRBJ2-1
CASSEGISYNEQFF
TGTGCCAGCAGCGAGGGCATCTCCTACAATGAGCAGTTCTTC
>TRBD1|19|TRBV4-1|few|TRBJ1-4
CASSHPRQGTSATNEKLFF
TGCGCCAGCAGCCACCCCAGACAGGGGACCAGCGCAACTAATGAAAAACTGTTTTTT
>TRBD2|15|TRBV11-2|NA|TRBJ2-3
CASSLEAGGSDTQYF
TGTGCCAGCAGCTTAGAGGCGGGGGGGTCAGATACGCAGTATTTT
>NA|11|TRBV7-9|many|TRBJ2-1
CASSLDGEQFF
TGTGCCAGCAGCTTGGACGGTGAGCAGTTCTTC
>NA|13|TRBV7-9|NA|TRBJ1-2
CASSIGDGVGYTF
TGTGCCAGCAGTATAGGGGACGGCGTAGGCTACACCTTC
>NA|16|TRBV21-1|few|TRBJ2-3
CASSVGTSRLTDTQYF
TGTGCCAGCAGCGTAGGGACTAGCAGGCTCACAGATACGCAGTATTTT
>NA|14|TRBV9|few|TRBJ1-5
CASSRGSYNQPQHF
TGTGCCAGCTCGAGGGGGAGCTACAATCAGCCCCAGCATTTT
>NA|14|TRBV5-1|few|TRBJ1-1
CASSPSVQPQEAFF
TGCGCCAGCAGTCCGAGTGTACAGCCCCAAGAAGCTTTCTTT
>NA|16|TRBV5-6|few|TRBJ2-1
CASSKPGGLGISEQFF
TGTGCCAGCAGTAAACCAGGGGGACTAGGGATCAGTGAGCAGTTCTTC
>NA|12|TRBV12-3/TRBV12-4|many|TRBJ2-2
CASSPGSGELFF
TGTGCCAGCAGTCCCGGGAGTGGGGAGCTGTTTTTT
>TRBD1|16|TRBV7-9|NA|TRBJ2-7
CASSLNPGQGRYEQYF
TGTGCCAGCAGCTTAAACCCCGGACAGGGTCGCTACGAGCAGTACTTC
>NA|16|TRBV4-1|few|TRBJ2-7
CASSQGEGLSRSEQYF
TGCGCCAGCAGCCAAGGAGAGGGCCTCTCAAGAAGCGAGCAGTACTTC
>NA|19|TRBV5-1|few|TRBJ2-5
CASSSFPDSTVAPQETQYF
TGCGCCAGCAGCTCCTTTCCGGACAGTACGGTCGCCCCACAAGAGACCCAGTACTTC
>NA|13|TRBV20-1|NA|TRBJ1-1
CSAYGGGHTEAFF
TGCAGTGCTTATGGAGGGGGGCACACTGAAGCTTTCTTT
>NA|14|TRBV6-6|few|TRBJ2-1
CASINEGGAVEQFF
TGTGCCAGCATCAACGAGGGGGGGGCGGTTGAGCAGTTCTTC
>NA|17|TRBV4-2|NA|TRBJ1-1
CASSQGSGWVRDTEAFF
TGTGCCAGCAGCCAAGGGAGTGGATGGGTTAGAGACACTGAAGCTTTCTTT
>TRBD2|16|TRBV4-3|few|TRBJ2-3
CASSQDPSGSTDTQYF
TGCGCCAGCAGCCAAGATCCTAGCGGTAGCACAGATACGCAGTATTTT
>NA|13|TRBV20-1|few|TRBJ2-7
CSARDDGAYEQYF
TGCAGTGCTAGAGATGACGGCGCCTACGAGCAGTACTTC
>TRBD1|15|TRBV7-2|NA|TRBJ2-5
CASSTTDRGKETQYF
TGTGCCAGCAGCACTACGGACAGGGGAAAAGAGACCCAGTACTTC
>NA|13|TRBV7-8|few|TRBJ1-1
CASSLDRNTEAFF
TGTGCCAGCAGCTTAGACAGGAACACTGAAGCTTTCTTT
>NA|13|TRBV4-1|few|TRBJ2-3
CASTQTSTDTQYF
TGCGCCAGCACCCAGACAAGCACAGATACGCAGTATTTT
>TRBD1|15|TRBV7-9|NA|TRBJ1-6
CASSLVRTGYSPLHF
TGTGCCAGCAGCTTGGTGAGGACAGGGTATTCACCCCTCCACTTT
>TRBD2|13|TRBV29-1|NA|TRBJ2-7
CSVVAGGSYEQYF
TGCAGCGTTGTGGCGGGAGGTTCCTACGAGCAGTACTTC
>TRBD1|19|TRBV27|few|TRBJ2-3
CASSLGAFRGRIGTDTQYF
TGTGCCAGCAGTTTAGGGGCTTTCAGGGGGCGCATCGGCACAGATACGCAGTATTTT
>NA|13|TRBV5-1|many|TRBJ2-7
CASSFRESYEQYF
TGCGCCAGCAGCTTCCGGGAATCCTACGAGCAGTACTTC
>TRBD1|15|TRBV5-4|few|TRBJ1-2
CASNPDRALFGGYTF
TGTGCCAGCAATCCGGACAGGGCCCTCTTCGGGGGCTACACCTTC
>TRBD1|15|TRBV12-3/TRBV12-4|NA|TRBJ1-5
CASSSTGYSNQPQHF
TGTGCCAGCAGCTCGACAGGGTATAGCAATCAGCCCCAGCATTTT
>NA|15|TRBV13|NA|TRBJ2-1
CASSEALVVDSEQFF
TGTGCCAGCAGCGAGGCCCTAGTTGTGGATAGTGAGCAGTTCTTC
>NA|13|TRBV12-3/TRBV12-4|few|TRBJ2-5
CASSPDSSETQYF
TGTGCCAGCAGCCCGGACTCCAGCGAGACCCAGTACTTC